The following is a TCR beta chain sequence with its context. Its cognate antigen has yet to be identified. No clone much larger than this one lies a single base away; base qualities are absent. The CDR3 regions of human TCRbeta chains were analyzed by immunosequencing. The paper's data handling went like this. TCRs in the repertoires were compared against a reference library of SARS-CoV-2-specific TCRs that had been generated with the MIRA antigen-specificity platform. Breadth meant the fraction of unique TCRs that were SARS-CoV-2-associated, whereas depth meant the fraction of total T cells that were SARS-CoV-2-associated. Each spike-specific TCR was assigned to its reactive spike region and to a CD4 or CD8 class using the MIRA data. Log10-transformed breadth and depth values were compared by one-way ANOVA with Sidak's multiple comparisons tests. TCRdb provides this immuneACCESS table in a form limited to in-frame rearrangements. Some clones are lacking; in checked studies, under half of them reflect an unresolved V gene, and why the rest are absent is not known. V, J and clone size derive from that table, while D and trimming were established from the DNA sequence. Within this sample are around 76,000 clones, with around 84% of them counted one time only. The ten largest clones represent more than 10% of the sample.

These data belong to a study of T cell responses to AZD1222 COVID-19 vaccine (dated by TCRdb to the early 2020s). Study-wide context: Because spike-specific TCR depth and breadth did not differ between the two schedules, AZD1222 recipients who got a second dose at roughly 4 weeks were pooled with those who got a second dose at roughly 12 weeks. TCR sequencing was performed for 230 to 250 trial participants, of whom 200 to 220 were given two doses of AZD1222 and approximately 25 were given two doses of MenACWY control vaccine. Trial participants were enrolled by age into subgroups of 18-55, 56-69 and 70-plus years, and approximately 150, 30 and 60 TCR-sequenced participants, respectively, were included in these subgroups.

V is shortened by 0 bases, J by 7 bases, and the region joining them spans 7 bases. The CDR3 runs 13 amino acids, cysteine and phenylalanine included. Of the read, only the CDR3 DNA is kept; its 39 bases are in frame from base 1. The germline V gene gives CDR1 as SGHTA and CDR2 as FQGNSA. The intended sense of this specimen's time point label: baseline before first vaccination. Vaccinee samples were obtained from the UK trials COV001 and COV002, which included a single-blind randomized controlled phase 2/3 trial of AZD1222 (ChAdOx1 nCoV-19) in healthy adults. Trial participant PBMC samples were collected at day 0 and day 28 after the second dose for TCRbeta chain sequencing. The investigation overall reported the following: Vaccine-associated CD4 TCRs spanned the whole spike protein, with dominant responses in regions 160-218 and 743-854. Participants were mostly white British and included more females than males, and it was suggested by the authors that clonal diversity may have been underestimated. The 56-69-year group was small, and its depth increase did not reach significance, likely because of low power. Because no day 14 peak-response samples were available, repertoires were characterized only after the peak T cell response. Only five to seven AZD1222 recipients were SARS-CoV-2 seropositive at baseline, limiting conclusions about previously exposed vaccinees. Epitopes outside the regions mutated in the B.1.351 and B.1.1.7 variants were reportedly recognized by nearly half of the unique spike-specific TCRs. After two AZD1222 doses, both the breadth and the depth of spike-specific TCRs were significantly higher than at day 0 and than in MenACWY recipients.

The receptor was derived from an adult in good health. The sequence is built from TRBV7-2 and TRBJ1-5, with the D segment identity uncertain. Source: peripheral blood, taken on day 0 of AZD1222 vaccination. DNA sequence: TGTGCCAGCAGCTTAGCCGGGAGGCAGCCCCAGCATTTT. This is translated as CASSLAGRQPQHF.